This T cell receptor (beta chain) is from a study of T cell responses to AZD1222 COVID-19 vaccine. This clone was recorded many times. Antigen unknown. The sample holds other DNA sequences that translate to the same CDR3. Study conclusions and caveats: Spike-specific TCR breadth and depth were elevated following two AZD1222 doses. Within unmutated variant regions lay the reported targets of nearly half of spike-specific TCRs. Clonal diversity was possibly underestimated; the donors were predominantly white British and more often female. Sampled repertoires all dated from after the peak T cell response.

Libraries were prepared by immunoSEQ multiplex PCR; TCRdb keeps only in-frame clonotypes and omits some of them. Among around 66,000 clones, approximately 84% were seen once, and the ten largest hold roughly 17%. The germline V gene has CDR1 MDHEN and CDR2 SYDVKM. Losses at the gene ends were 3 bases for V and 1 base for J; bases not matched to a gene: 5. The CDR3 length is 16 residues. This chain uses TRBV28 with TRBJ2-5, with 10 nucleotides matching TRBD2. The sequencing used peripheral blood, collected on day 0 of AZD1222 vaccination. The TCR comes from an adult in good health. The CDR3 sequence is CASSLPSGRSQETQYF. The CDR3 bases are TGTGCCAGCAGTTTGCCTAGCGGGAGATCCCAAGAGACCCAGTACTTC.